Presented here are 26 T cell receptor beta chains from one specimen sequenced in a study of cytomegalovirus exposure and HLA in healthy donors. In the PCR, 60 Vbeta and 13 Jbeta primers were used. Method: immunoSEQ multiplex PCR; TCRdb's copy keeps in-frame clones and lacks some. The table has 150,000 to 180,000 clones, 65% to 80% seen once; the top ten hold over 2.5%. Specimen: PBMCs. These receptors were obtained from a man between 18 and 35 years old in good health and CMV-seronegative.

This chain uses TRBV11-2 with TRBJ2-7; D is possibly TRBD1 (5 bases). V gave up 1 base and J gave up 3 bases, with 10 bases separating them. The length of the CDR3 is 14 residues. Germline-derived CDR1 and CDR2 are SGHAT and FQNNGV. The CDR3 region has the DNA TGTGCCAGCAGCTTAGGAAGGGGTCTCTACGAGCAGTACTTC. This translates into CASSLGRGLYEQYF.

The chain joins TRBV6-6 to TRBJ1-6, with 8 bases aligning to TRBD1. This CDR3 has 14 amino acids. The junction had 8 bases not matched to a gene; V was cut back by 6 bases and J by 10 bases. Germline V gene data show CDR1 as MNHNY and CDR2 as SVGAGI (reference sequence). CDR3 residues: CASSADRDQSPLHF. Written as DNA, the CDR3 is TGTGCCAGCAGCGCGGACAGGGATCAGTCACCCCTCCACTTT.

As to this clone: Other nucleotide sequences from this sample produce the same CDR3. The J gene is TRBJ2-3, the V gene TRBV28; 9 bases align to TRBD1. The CDR3 length is 13 residues. The V and J ends lost 6 bases and 3 bases, in that order; junction bases with no gene match: 1. The germline CDR1 and CDR2 sequences are MDHEN and SYDVKM. CDR3 sequence reads: CASRGQGTDTQYF. For the CDR3, the DNA is TGTGCCAGCAGGGGACAGGGAACAGATACGCAGTATTTT. The whole variable domain, remainder taken from reference TRBV28 and TRBJ2-3, is DVKVTQSSRYLVKRTGEKVFLECVQDMDHENMFWYRQDPGLGLRLIYFSYDVKMKEKGDIPEGYSVSREKKERFSLILESASTNQTSMYLCASRGQGTDTQYFGPGTRLTVL.

The chain is built from TRBV4-1 and TRBJ2-2; 12 bases line up with TRBD2. With 1 base clipped from V and 3 bases from J, the junction kept 9 bases outside the gene matches. The CDR3 loop spans 19 amino acids. Germline V lookup: CDR1 MGHRA, CDR2 YSYEKL. For the CDR3, the DNA is TGCGCCAGCAGCCAAGGGCCGAGACTAGCGGGGGAGGACACCGGGGAGCTGTTTTTT. Protein sequence: CASSQGPRLAGEDTGELFF.

The V and J genes are TRBV6-1 and TRBJ1-5, with D possibly matching TRBD1 (6 bases). The CDR3 extends over 14 amino acids. Trimming removed 7 bases from V and 6 bases from J, with 16 bases in between. Germline V gene data show CDR1 as MNHNS and CDR2 as SASEGT. The DNA for the CDR3 is TGTGCCAGCACCGAACCACAGGGTTCTCAGCCCCAGCATTTT. Protein: CASTEPQGSQPQHF.

The rearrangement links TRBV11-2 to TRBJ2-2; D possibly corresponds to TRBD1 (6 bases). Trimming pared 1 base from V and 5 bases from J, leaving 14 bases between. The CDR3 spans 16 residues. Germline-derived CDR1 and CDR2 are SGHAT and FQNNGV. The CDR3 sequence: CASSLVRGGRTGELFF. CDR3 bases: TGTGCCAGCAGCTTAGTGAGAGGGGGAAGGACCGGGGAGCTGTTTTTT.

A note on this clone: The junction does not match germline at one end; this may be a read error. The genes are TRBV5-1 and TRBJ2-5; maybe TRBD1 (6 bases). Germline CDR1 is SGHRS and CDR2 is YFSETQ. The CDR3 has 14 residues. The CDR3 loop is CASSLITGQEAQYF. The CDR3 DNA reads TGCGCCAGCAGCTTAATAACAGGGCAAGAGGCCCAGTACTTC.

The rearrangement joins TRBV4-1 to TRBJ1-1; D is uncertain. Germline assignment: CDR1 MGHRA and CDR2 YSYEKL. CDR3 length: 14 amino acids. Trimming shortened V by 6 bases and J by 3 bases, and 14 bases separated the two germline ends. CDR3 nucleotide sequence: TGCGCCAGCAGTTCCCCCGTCGTGTACACTGAAGCTTTCTTT. Amino acid sequence: CASSSPVVYTEAFF.

V is TRBV15 and J is TRBJ1-6; D unresolved. CDR1 and CDR2 from the germline V gene are LNHNV and YYDKDF (reference sequence). The CDR3 is made up of 12 amino acids. The V gene lost 10 bases and the J gene lost 3 bases, with 7 bases spanning the gap. The CDR3 nucleotides are TGTGCCAGCGGGAGCTATAATTCACCCCTCCACTTT. Protein sequence: CASGSYNSPLHF.

The chain links TRBV9 to TRBJ1-1, with 11 positions matching TRBD1. CDR1 is SGDLS and CDR2 is YYNGEE in the germline V gene. The trim removed 0 bases at V and 5 bases at J, leaving 12 bases unmatched. The CDR3 sequence is 18 residues long. The CDR3 here is CASSVGTGGSWPLTEAFF. Written as DNA, the CDR3 is TGTGCCAGCAGCGTAGGGACAGGGGGCAGTTGGCCACTTACTGAAGCTTTCTTT.

The chain recombines TRBV7-8 with TRBJ2-7, with TRBD1 as a possible D gene (5 bases). CDR1 is SGHVS and CDR2 is FQNEAQ in the germline V gene. V dropped 5 bases and J dropped 6 bases, with 23 bases sitting between them. The CDR3 loop spans 16 amino acids. In nucleotides, the CDR3 is TGTGCCAGCAGCCGTCGGCCTCGGTCCACAGGTGGCGAGCAGTACGTC. Translation: CASSRRPRSTGGEQYV.

CDR3 region: CASSEQGSAYEQYF. The CDR3 region has the DNA TGTGCCAGCAGTGAACAGGGGTCCGCCTACGAGCAGTACTTC. The chain recombines TRBV2 with TRBJ2-7; D is possibly TRBD1 (6 bases). This CDR3 has 14 residues. Per germline, CDR1 SNHLY and CDR2 FYNNEI. V was shortened by 2 bases and J by 2 bases, with 10 bases between the two germline ends.

The CDR3 reads CARIGDTRTGNYGYTF. CDR3 DNA: TGTGCCAGGATCGGGGACACCAGAACCGGTAACTATGGCTACACCTTC. V is TRBV19 and J is TRBJ1-2; perhaps TRBD1 as D (6 bases). CDR1 and CDR2 from the germline V gene are LNHDA and SQIVND (reference sequence). The CDR3 contains 16 residues. V was shortened by 9 bases and J by 1 base, with 21 bases between the two germline ends.

The chain couples TRBV4-1 to TRBJ2-7; TRBD1 matches 7 bases. CDR3 size: 15 residues. The junction had 7 bases not matched to a gene; V was cut back by 1 base and J by 4 bases. The germline V gene encodes CDR1 MGHRA and CDR2 YSYEKL. CDR3 in amino acids: CASSQGQGFNYEQYF. The CDR3 DNA follows: TGCGCCAGCAGCCAAGGACAGGGTTTTAATTACGAGCAGTACTTC.

This clone was seen a handful of times. The rearrangement uses TRBV7-9 and TRBJ2-3; D possibly corresponds to TRBD1 (6 bases). V was pared by 5 bases and J by 1 base, with 10 bases between. Germline CDR1 is SEHNR and CDR2 is FQNEAQ (reference sequence). The CDR3 runs 14 residues. The DNA of the CDR3 is TGTGCCAGCAGCCTTGGGGGCCGCACAGATACGCAGTATTTT. Translating it yields CASSLGGRTDTQYF.

V is TRBV18 and J is TRBJ2-7, with D maybe TRBD2 (6 bases). The V end lost 4 bases, the J end lost 6 bases, and 13 bases lay between the germline ends. From germline, CDR1 is KGHSH and CDR2 LQKENI. The CDR3 is 13 amino acids. CDR3 sequence reads: CASSLQGGGEQYV. In nucleotides, the CDR3 is TGTGCCAGCTCACTCCAGGGAGGAGGCGAGCAGTACGTC.

The chain is built from TRBV5-1 and TRBJ1-2; TRBD1 matches at 7 bases. Trimming removed 5 bases from V and 7 bases from J; junction bases left unmatched: 8. This CDR3 comprises 13 residues. The germline V gene has CDR1 SGHRS and CDR2 YFSETQ. CDR3 residues: CASSLRQGGGYTF. The CDR3 nucleotides read TGCGCCAGCAGTTTACGACAGGGCGGTGGCTACACCTTC.

This clone was seen just once. The V gene is TRBV5-5, the J gene TRBJ2-3; D is uncertain. Germline CDR1 SGHKS, CDR2 YYEKEE (reference sequence). The V end was cut by 2 bases, the J end by 6 bases, with 13 bases between. The CDR3 has 14 residues. CDR3 nucleotides: TGTGCCAGCAGCTTAGGCGGCCTATCTGATACGCAGTATTTT. Residues: CASSLGGLSDTQYF.

This clone is a singleton in its sample. The CDR3 here is CASSSAVGYTF. The CDR3 bases are TGTGCCAGCAGTTCCGCGGTGGGCTACACCTTC. The chain has TRBV6-5 and TRBJ1-2; no definite D call. The CDR3 length is 11 residues. Germline V CDR1 and CDR2: MNHEY, SVGAGI. Trimming stripped 4 bases from V and 8 bases from J, with 8 bases between.

This clone has more than one count but fewer than ten. The rearrangement joins TRBV18 to TRBJ1-3, with a weak D call TRBD1 (5 bases). Trimming stripped 3 bases from V and 2 bases from J, with 8 bases between. The CDR3 loop spans 14 amino acids. From germline, CDR1 is KGHSH and CDR2 LQKENI. CDR3 in DNA: TGTGCCAGCTCACCGGGGCTTACTGGAAACACCATATATTTT. Protein: CASSPGLTGNTIYF.

This clone was seen a handful of times. The gene calls are TRBV14 and TRBJ2-5; TRBD2 matches at 8 bases. Germline V gene sequence: CDR1 SGHDN, CDR2 FVKESK. Trimming removed 1 base from V and 3 bases from J; junction bases left unmatched: 10. CDR3 length: 17 residues. The CDR3 is CASSQAGLVIQKETQYF. CDR3 in DNA: TGTGCCAGCAGCCAAGCGGGACTAGTTATTCAAAAAGAGACCCAGTACTTC.

CDR3 sequence reads: CASTSYRGPYNEQFF. The DNA for the CDR3 is TGTGCCAGCACCAGCTACAGGGGACCCTACAATGAGCAGTTCTTC. V and J are TRBV28 and TRBJ2-1; TRBD1 matches 7 bases. Germline V gene data show CDR1 as MDHEN and CDR2 as SYDVKM. The J segment lost 2 bases and the V segment lost 7 bases, leaving 8 bases of the junction unmatched. The CDR3 sequence is 15 residues long.

The rearrangement joins TRBV5-4 to TRBJ1-1, with D possibly TRBD1 on 6 matching bases. Germline V CDR1 and CDR2: SGHNT, YYREEE (reference sequence). With 5 bases removed from V and 6 bases from J, the gap between germline ends came to 26 bases. The CDR3 has 17 residues. The CDR3 nucleotides are TGTGCCAGCAGGAAATTAGGACGGGGGGGCTTAAGCGCTGAAGCTTTCTTT. Amino acids: CASRKLGRGGLSAEAFF.

V is TRBV27 and J is TRBJ1-3, with D possibly matching TRBD1 (6 bases). The CDR3 is 14 residues long. The V gene lost 5 bases and the J gene lost 4 bases, with 12 bases spanning the gap. Germline V gene sequence: CDR1 MNHEY, CDR2 SMNVEV (reference sequence). Here the CDR3 reads CASSPGHRGNTIYF. Here the CDR3 DNA reads TGTGCCAGCAGTCCGGGACACCGGGGAAACACCATATATTTT.

V is TRBV10-3 and J is TRBJ2-4; 8 bases fit TRBD1. V was pared by 7 bases and J by 0 bases, with 2 bases of the junction left unmatched. Germline V gene lookup returns CDR1 ENHRY and CDR2 SYGVKD. The CDR3 is made up of 14 amino acids. The CDR3 nucleotides read TGTGCCATCAATGGACAGGGAGCCAAAAACATTCAGTACTTC. Translating it yields CAINGQGAKNIQYF.

This chain joins TRBV2 and TRBJ1-5, with D possibly TRBD1 on 6 matching bases. V dropped 7 bases and J dropped 7 bases, with 17 bases sitting between them. The CDR3 is 14 amino acids. CDR1 and CDR2 (germline): SNHLY, FYNNEI. CDR3 loop: CASTGDRIIQPQHF. For the CDR3, the DNA is TGTGCCAGCACCGGAGACAGGATAATCCAGCCCCAGCATTTT.